Listed below are T cell receptor beta chains from one sample, sequenced in a study of cytomegalovirus exposure and HLA in healthy donors. Clones were read by immunoSEQ multiplex PCR, and TCRdb kept only the in-frame ones, dropping some. This sample has roughly 80,000 clones, with 85% to 95% found just once. Material for sequencing was PBMCs. These receptors all stem from a man aged 18-30 years in good health and CMV-seronegative. Each CDR3 is given with its conserved first and last residue. D genes are given only for firm matches. Part of the rows lack a size; the others show once, few, many or a class for expanded clones.

CDR3,DNA,D,J,size,V
CASSRGRGDHEQYF,TGTGCCAGCAGTAGGGGCAGGGGGGACCACGAGCAGTACTTC,.,TRBJ2-7,.,TRBV27
CASSLAAGGVPGELFF,TGCGCCAGCAGCTTGGCGGCGGGGGGAGTCCCCGGGGAGCTGTTTTTT,TRBD2,TRBJ2-2,.,TRBV5-1
CASSQESLAGGPYEQYF,TGTGCCAGCAGCCAAGAAAGTCTAGCGGGGGGACCCTACGAGCAGTACTTC,TRBD2,TRBJ2-7,.,TRBV4-2
CASSAGTGEAFF,TGTGCCAGCAGCGCCGGGACAGGAGAAGCTTTCTTT,TRBD1,TRBJ1-1,once,TRBV7-9
CASEGQGVNEKLFF,TGTGCCAGCGAAGGACAGGGGGTTAATGAAAAACTGTTTTTT,TRBD1,TRBJ1-4,.,TRBV2
CASSSVTQETQYF,TGTGCCAGCAGCTCAGTTACACAAGAGACCCAGTACTTC,.,TRBJ2-5,.,TRBV11-1
CASSLLGLTEQYF,TGTGCCAGCTCACTGTTAGGACTAACCGAGCAGTACTTC,.,TRBJ2-7,once,TRBV18
CASSGREGGEQFF,TGTGCCAGCAGTGGGCGGGAGGGAGGCGAGCAGTTCTTC,TRBD2,TRBJ2-1,.,TRBV4-2
CASSLDPKETQYF,TGTGCCAGCAGCTTAGACCCTAAGGAGACCCAGTACTTC,.,TRBJ2-5,.,TRBV7-2
CASSEWITRDYGYTF,TGTGCCAGCAGTGAATGGATCACGCGGGACTATGGCTACACCTTC,.,TRBJ1-2,once,TRBV6-1